One and the same sample provided the 16 T cell receptor beta chains below, sequenced in a study of blood T cell repertoires in COVID-19. Repertoires were generated with immunoSEQ multiplex PCR, while TCRdb's copy carries only in-frame clones and drops some. The repertoire consists of under 150,000 clones, with 86% occurring once and the leading ten covering approximately 2.3%. The sequenced sample consisted of PBMCs or T cells enriched from blood (not recorded which). The receptors were sampled from a woman aged 45-65 years who had recovered from COVID-19.

The chain is built from TRBV9 and TRBJ1-1; D is possibly TRBD1 (5 bases). The CDR3 length is 17 residues. Germline CDR1 and CDR2: SGDLS and YYNGEE. With 0 bases removed from V and 0 bases from J, the gap between germline ends came to 15 bases. The CDR3 DNA reads TGTGCCAGCAGCGTAGGCGGGACTTCTTTCATGAACACTGAAGCTTTCTTT. Translating it yields CASSVGGTSFMNTEAFF.

This chain connects TRBV25-1 to TRBJ2-5, with D unclear. Germline CDR1 MGHDK, CDR2 SYGVNS. V was clipped by 5 bases and J by 0 bases, with 13 bases between them. CDR3 length: 15 residues. The CDR3 loop is CASSSKTLYQETQYF. The CDR3 coding sequence is TGTGCCAGCAGTTCGAAGACACTGTACCAAGAGACCCAGTACTTC.

The chain employs TRBV3-1 (or the pseudogene TRBV3-2) and TRBJ2-5, with 11 nucleotides matching TRBD2. CDR1 LGHDT and CDR2 YNNKEL come from the germline V gene (reference sequence). V trimming: 2 bases; J trimming: 4 bases; junction bases outside the gene matches: 6. This CDR3 comprises 16 residues. The CDR3 spells CASSQNSGGAGETQYF. The CDR3 coding sequence is TGTGCCAGCAGCCAAAATAGCGGGGGGGCCGGAGAGACCCAGTACTTC.

The J gene is TRBJ2-7, the V gene TRBV9, with 10 bases lining up with TRBD1. The ends lost 0 bases at V and 3 bases at J; junction bases unmatched: 6. This CDR3 spans 16 amino acids. Germline V gene sequence: CDR1 SGDLS, CDR2 YYNGEE. The CDR3 DNA follows: TGTGCCAGCAGCGTAGGGCCGGGGACAGGGGTCTACGAGCAGTACTTC. Protein: CASSVGPGTGVYEQYF.

The chain has TRBV11-3 and TRBJ2-3, with D possibly being TRBD1 (5 bases). The CDR3 is 15 residues long. Germline assignment: CDR1 SGHNT and CDR2 YENEEA. The germline V and J ends were trimmed by 1 base and 2 bases, with 10 bases remaining between them. The DNA of the CDR3 is TGTGCCAGCAGCTTAGGGGGCGCCCCCACAGATACGCAGTATTTT. It codes for CASSLGGAPTDTQYF.

This clone occurred a few times. The CDR3 sequence is CASSPESTGRDTQYF. The DNA for the CDR3 is TGTGCCAGCAGCCCAGAATCGACAGGGAGGGATACGCAGTATTTT. This chain uses TRBV3-1 (or the pseudogene TRBV3-2) with TRBJ2-3; D is perhaps TRBD1 (7 bases). Between the trimmed V and J ends, which lost 4 bases and 6 bases, there was a span of 17 bases. The germline V gene encodes CDR1 LGHDT and CDR2 YNNKEL (reference sequence). The CDR3 extends over 15 amino acids.

The gene calls are TRBV11-2 and TRBJ2-7, with 8 bases lining up with TRBD1. Germline trimming cut 5 bases from V and 6 bases from J; bases unmatched to any gene: 9. The CDR3 is made up of 14 amino acids. The V gene's germline CDR1 is SGHAT and CDR2 FQNNGV. The CDR3 bases are TGTGCCAGCAGCGAAAACAGGGGGTTGCGCGAGCAGTACTTC. This sequence encodes CASSENRGLREQYF.

J is TRBJ2-7 and V is TRBV11-3, with D possibly being TRBD2 (6 bases). The CDR3 is 13 amino acids. V lost 3 bases and J lost 4, with 10 bases in between. Germline lookup yields CDR1 SGHNT and CDR2 YENEEA. The CDR3 DNA is TGTGCCAGCAGCTTTGCGGGGTCTTACGAGCAGTACTTC. This codes for CASSFAGSYEQYF.

This sequence joins TRBV9 and TRBJ2-6; TRBD1 matches at 7 bases. This CDR3 spans 16 amino acids. The germline CDR1 and CDR2 sequences are SGDLS and YYNGEE. V dropped 1 base and J dropped 2; count of bases not matched to a gene: 3. The DNA for the CDR3 is TGTGCCAGCAGCGTACAAACAGGGGCTGGGGCCAACGTCCTGACTTTC. Encoded protein: CASSVQTGAGANVLTF.

V usage is TRBV5-1 and J usage is TRBJ2-7; TRBD2 is a possible D gene (5 bases). The CDR3 has 16 amino acids. The V gene's germline CDR1 is SGHRS and CDR2 YFSETQ. Trimming removed 2 bases at V and 0 bases at J, with 15 bases between. CDR3 DNA: TGCGCCAGCAGCTTAGCACCCTCCGAGGGCTCCTACGAGCAGTACTTC. It translates to CASSLAPSEGSYEQYF.

J is TRBJ1-6 and V is TRBV19, with TRBD1 identical over 7 bases. The junction had 6 bases not matched to a gene; V was cut back by 3 bases and J by 10 bases. Per the germline V gene, CDR1 is LNHDA and CDR2 is SQIVND (reference sequence). The CDR3 runs to 14 residues. DNA of the CDR3: TGTGCCAGTAGTATCGACAGGGAAGACTCACCCCTCCACTTT. Encoded protein: CASSIDREDSPLHF.

This chain joins TRBV7-9 and TRBJ1-6, with D possibly TRBD1 on 6 matching bases. Trimming took 1 base from V and 5 from J, leaving 6 bases between them. CDR1 SEHNR and CDR2 FQNEAQ come from the germline V gene (reference sequence). The CDR3 has 14 residues. CDR3 nucleotide sequence: TGTGCCAGCAGCTTAGGGACAGATAATTCACCCCTCCACTTT. This encodes CASSLGTDNSPLHF.

The CDR3 DNA reads as TGCAGCGTTGACGCAGGGCTCTCTAGCACAGATACGCAGTATTTT. The encoded protein is CSVDAGLSSTDTQYF. This chain joins TRBV29-1 and TRBJ2-3, with D perhaps TRBD1 (5 bases). Trimming removed 3 bases from V and 0 bases from J, with 13 bases in between. This CDR3 is 15 amino acids long. The germline gives CDR1 SQVTM, CDR2 ANQGSEA.

V gene TRBV21-1 combines with J gene TRBJ2-5; TRBD1, as called in the table, went unchecked against the DNA. TRBV21-1 has pseudogene status. The CDR3 sequence is 15 residues long. CDR3 sequence (DNA): TGTGCCAGCAGCAAAGAGAAGAGACACCCCGAACCCCAGTACTTC. Translation: CASSKEKRHPEPQYF.

This chain uses TRBV4-3 with TRBJ2-7; 7 bases line up with TRBD1. V dropped 1 base and J dropped 2; count of bases not matched to a gene: 2. From germline, CDR1 is LGHNA and CDR2 YSLEER. The CDR3 runs to 14 residues. The CDR3: CASSQGDSTYEQYF. The CDR3 region has the DNA TGCGCCAGCAGCCAAGGGGACAGCACCTACGAGCAGTACTTC.

This rearrangement joins TRBV2 to TRBJ2-3, with D possibly TRBD2 on 6 matching bases. CDR3 length equals 14 residues. Trimming left V 6 bases short and J 0 bases short, with 10 bases between. CDR1 and CDR2 from the germline V gene are SNHLY and FYNNEI. The CDR3 sequence: CASRAGLSTDTQYF. The DNA for the CDR3 is TGTGCCAGCAGGGCGGGACTCAGCACAGATACGCAGTATTTT. Together with reference TRBV2 and TRBJ2-3, the CDR3 gives the full variable domain: EPEVTQTPSHQVTQMGQEVILRCVPISNHLYFYWYRQILGQKVEFLVSFYNNEISEKSEIFDDQFSVERPDGSNFTLKIRSTKLEDSAMYFCASRAGLSTDTQYFGPGTRLTVL.